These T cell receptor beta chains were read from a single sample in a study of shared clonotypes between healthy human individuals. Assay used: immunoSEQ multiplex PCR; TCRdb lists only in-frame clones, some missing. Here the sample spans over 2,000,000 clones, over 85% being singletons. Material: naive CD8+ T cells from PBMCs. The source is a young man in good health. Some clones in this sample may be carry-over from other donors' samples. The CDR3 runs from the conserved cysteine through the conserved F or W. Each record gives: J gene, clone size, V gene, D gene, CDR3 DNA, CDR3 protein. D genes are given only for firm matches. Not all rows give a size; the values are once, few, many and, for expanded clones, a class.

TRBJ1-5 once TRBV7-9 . TGTGCCAGCAGCTCTGGGTCAAATAGCAATCAGCCCCAGCATTTT CASSSGSNSNQPQHF
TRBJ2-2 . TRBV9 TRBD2 TGTGCCAGCAGCGTAGGGACGCGGGAGGTGAACACCGGGGAGCTGTTTTTT CASSVGTREVNTGELFF
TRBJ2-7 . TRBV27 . TGTGCCAGCAGAGGCCTCCACTACGAGCAGTACTTC CASRGLHYEQYF
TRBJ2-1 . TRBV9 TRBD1 TGTGCCAGCAGCGGGCGGGACAGGGGCTACAATGAGCAGTTCTTC CASSGRDRGYNEQFF
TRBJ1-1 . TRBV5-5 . TGTGCCAGCAGCTTCTCGATCAGGGCAGTGAACACTGAAGCTTTCTTT CASSFSIRAVNTEAFF
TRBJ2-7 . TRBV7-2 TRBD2 TGTGCCAGCAGGGGGACCGGGACTAGCATCTCTGAGCAGTACTTC CASRGTGTSISEQYF
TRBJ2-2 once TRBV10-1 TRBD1 TGCGCCAGCAGTGAGGACCGACCAGGGGGCTCGGGCGGGGAGCTGTTTTTT CASSEDRPGGSGGELFF
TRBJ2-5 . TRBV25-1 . TGTGCCAGCAGTGAATTCCCTACATCAGGGGAAGAGACCCAGTACTTC CASSEFPTSGEETQYF
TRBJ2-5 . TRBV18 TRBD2 TGTGCCAGCTCACCACCAGGACTAGCGGGAGCGGAGACCCAGTACTTC CASSPPGLAGAETQYF
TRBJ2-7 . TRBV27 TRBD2 TGTGCCAGCAGGCGGGGGGAGGTAAAAGAGCAGTACTTC CASRRGEVKEQYF
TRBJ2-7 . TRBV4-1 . TGCGCCAGCAGCCAAGAAAGAGGCGTCGGGTCCTACGAGCAGTACTTC CASSQERGVGSYEQYF
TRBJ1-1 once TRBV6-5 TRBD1 TGTGCCAGCAGTTACACACCACGACAGGGGCGGGCTGAAGCTTTCTTT CASSYTPRQGRAEAFF
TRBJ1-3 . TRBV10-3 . TGTGCCATCAGTGATATATTTGGAGAGGATGGAAACACCATATATTTT CAISDIFGEDGNTIYF
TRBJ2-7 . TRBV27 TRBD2 TGTGCCAGCAGTCCCGGGACTAGCGGGAACTACGAGCAGTACTTC CASSPGTSGNYEQYF
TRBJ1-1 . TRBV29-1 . TGCAGCGTTGAAGGGGAAAGGACTGGGAACACTGAAGCTTTCTTT CSVEGERTGNTEAFF
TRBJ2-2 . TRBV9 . TGTGCCAGCAGCGTAGACCGGGTGAGCACCGGGGAGCTGTTTTTT CASSVDRVSTGELFF
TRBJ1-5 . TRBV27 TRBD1 TGTGCCAGCAGTATCCGGGACAGGTATCAGCCCCAGCATTTT CASSIRDRYQPQHF
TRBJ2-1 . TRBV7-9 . TGTGCCAGCAGCTCCCTAAGAGCGGGTCCTGACAATGAGCAGTTCTTC CASSSLRAGPDNEQFF
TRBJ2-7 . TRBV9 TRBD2 TGTGCCAGCAGCGCAGGACGGACTAGCGGGCACGAGCAGTACTTC CASSAGRTSGHEQYF
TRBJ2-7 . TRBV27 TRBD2 TGTGCCAGCAGTCTCCGTGCAGCGGGAACCTACGAGCAGTACTTC CASSLRAAGTYEQYF
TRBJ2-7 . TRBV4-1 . TGCGCCAGCAGCCCCAAACGGGGGGCCCAAGCCTACGAGCAGTACTTC CASSPKRGAQAYEQYF
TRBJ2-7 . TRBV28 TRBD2 TGTGCCAGCAGGCTAGCGGGAGGAACCCACGAGCAGTACTTC CASRLAGGTHEQYF
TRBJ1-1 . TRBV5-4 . TGTGCCAGCAGCGTAGGTCGTGAAGCTTTCTTT CASSVGREAFF
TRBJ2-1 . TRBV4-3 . TGCGCCAGCAGCCAAGATCGGCTATCCGTCTACAATGAGCAGTTCTTC CASSQDRLSVYNEQFF
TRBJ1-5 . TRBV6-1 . TGTGCCAGCAGTTCGACAGGATTAAACAATCAGCCCCAGCATTTT CASSSTGLNNQPQHF
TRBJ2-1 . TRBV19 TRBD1 TGTGCCAGTAGTACGACAGGGGTTCGGCACAATGAGCAGTTCTTC CASSTTGVRHNEQFF
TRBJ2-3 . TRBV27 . TGTGCCAGCAGTCTGGCCCGTGCCACAGATACGCAGTATTTT CASSLARATDTQYF
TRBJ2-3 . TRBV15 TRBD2 TGTGCCACCAGCATCCGAGCGGGAGAACGCACAGATACGCAGTATTTT CATSIRAGERTDTQYF
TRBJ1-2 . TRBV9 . TGTGCCAGCAGCGTTGCGACCACAGGATCGTCTAACTATGGCTACACCTTC CASSVATTGSSNYGYTF
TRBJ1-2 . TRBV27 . TGTGCCAGCGGTCAAGGCCTCTATGGCTACACCTTC CASGQGLYGYTF